This entry features one T cell receptor beta chain sequence. Its antigen remains unidentified. Trimming took off 4 bases at V and 1 base at J, with 14 bases between the two ends. The CDR3 length is 16 residues. Germline V gene sequence: CDR1 LGHDT, CDR2 YNNKEL (reference sequence). This record comes from a study of type 1 regulatory T cells. On the study more broadly: T-allo10 is an in vitro-generated, Tr1-enriched CD4 T cell product specific for alloantigen.

TCRdb ran MiXCR on the reads and lists one entry per CDR3 protein. Here the sample spans 20,000 to 25,000 distinct CDR3 sequences, around 43% being singletons. Specimen: cultured T cells, either the whole culture or a sorted T cell fraction (not recorded which). This chain links TRBV3-1 with TRBJ1-5; the D is unclear. This sequence was found in a human donor in good health. The CDR3 region has the DNA TGTGCCAGCAGCCCGAGGGTAGGGCCAAGCAATCAGCCCCAGCATTTT. Translating it yields CASSPRVGPSNQPQHF.